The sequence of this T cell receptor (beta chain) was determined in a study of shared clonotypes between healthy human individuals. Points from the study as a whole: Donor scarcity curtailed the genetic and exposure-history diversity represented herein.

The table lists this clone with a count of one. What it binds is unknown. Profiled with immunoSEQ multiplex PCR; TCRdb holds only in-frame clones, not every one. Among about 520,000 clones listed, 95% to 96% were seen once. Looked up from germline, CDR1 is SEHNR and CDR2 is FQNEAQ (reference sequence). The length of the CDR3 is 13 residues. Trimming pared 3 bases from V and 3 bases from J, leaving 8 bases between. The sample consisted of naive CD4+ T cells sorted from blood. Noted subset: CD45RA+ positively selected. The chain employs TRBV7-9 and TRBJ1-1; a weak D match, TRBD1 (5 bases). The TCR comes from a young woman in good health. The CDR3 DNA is TGTGCCAGCAGCTTGGGGACTGACACTGAAGCTTTCTTT. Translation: CASSLGTDTEAFF.